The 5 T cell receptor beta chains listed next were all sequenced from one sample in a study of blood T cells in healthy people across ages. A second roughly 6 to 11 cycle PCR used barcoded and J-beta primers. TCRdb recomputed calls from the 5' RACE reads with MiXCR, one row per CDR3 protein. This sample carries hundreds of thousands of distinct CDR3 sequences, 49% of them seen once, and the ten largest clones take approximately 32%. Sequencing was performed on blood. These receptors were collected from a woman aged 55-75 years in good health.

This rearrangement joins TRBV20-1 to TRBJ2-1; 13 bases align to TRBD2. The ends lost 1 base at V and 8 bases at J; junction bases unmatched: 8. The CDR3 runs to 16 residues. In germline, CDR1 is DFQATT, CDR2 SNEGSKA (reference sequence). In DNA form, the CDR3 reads TGCAGTGCTAGAGGGACTAGCGGGAGACGTACGCATGAGCAGTTCTTC. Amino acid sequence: CSARGTSGRRTHEQFF.

CDR3 sequence: CASSTQAGGHRETQYF. DNA of the CDR3: TGTGCCAGCAGTACCCAGGCGGGAGGCCATCGAGAGACCCAGTACTTC. The rearrangement uses TRBV28 and TRBJ2-5; TRBD2 aligns across 8 bases. CDR1 is MDHEN and CDR2 is SYDVKM in the germline V gene. This CDR3 is 16 amino acids long. The junction had 12 bases not matched to a gene; V was cut back by 5 bases and J by 4 bases. Based on the CDR3 plus reference TRBV28 and TRBJ2-5, the full variable domain is DVKVTQSSRYLVKRTGEKVFLECVQDMDHENMFWYRQDPGLGLRLIYFSYDVKMKEKGDIPEGYSVSREKKERFSLILESASTNQTSMYLCASSTQAGGHRETQYFGPGTRLLVL.

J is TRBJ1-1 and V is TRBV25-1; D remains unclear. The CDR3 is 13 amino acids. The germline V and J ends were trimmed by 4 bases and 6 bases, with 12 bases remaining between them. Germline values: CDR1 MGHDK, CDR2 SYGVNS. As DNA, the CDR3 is TGTGCCAGCAGTGCTGATAGGGCGGCTGAAGCTTTCTTT. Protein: CASSADRAAEAFF.

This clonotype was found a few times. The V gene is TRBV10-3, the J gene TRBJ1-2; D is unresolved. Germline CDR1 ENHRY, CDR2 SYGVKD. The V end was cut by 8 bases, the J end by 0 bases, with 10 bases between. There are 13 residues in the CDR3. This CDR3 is CAIGSETNYGYTF. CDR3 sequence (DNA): TGTGCCATCGGGTCTGAGACTAACTATGGCTACACCTTC.

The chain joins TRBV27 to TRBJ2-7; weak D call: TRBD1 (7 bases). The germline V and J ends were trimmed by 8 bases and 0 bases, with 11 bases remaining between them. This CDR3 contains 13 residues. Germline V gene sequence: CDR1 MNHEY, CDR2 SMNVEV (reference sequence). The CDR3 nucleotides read TGTGCCAGCCGCGGGACAGACTCCTACGAGCAGTACTTC. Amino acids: CASRGTDSYEQYF.